Following are 31 T cell receptor beta chains from one sample sequenced in a study of T cells in Graves' hyperthyroidism and ophthalmopathy. TCR beta CDR3 region amplification was performed from RNA transcripts. A first-round RT-PCR of the TCR CDR3 used the HTBI primer set. TCRdb ran MiXCR on the multiplex PCR reads and lists one entry per CDR3 protein. The table lists about 420,000 distinct CDR3 sequences, roughly 15% of them singletons. Sequenced: blood. The receptor set was obtained from a woman younger than 30 with Graves' hyperthyroidism.

This sequence joins TRBV12-3 or TRBV12-4 and TRBJ2-7; D is possibly TRBD1 (6 bases). The germline V and J ends were trimmed by 4 bases and 0 bases, with 10 bases remaining between them. The CDR3 extends over 14 amino acids. CDR3 sequence (DNA): TGTGCCAGCAGTTACAGGGAAAGCTCCTACGAGCAGTACTTC. Residues: CASSYRESSYEQYF.

The V and J genes are TRBV28 and TRBJ2-7; TRBD1 matches 8 bases. The CDR3 covers 15 residues. The germline CDR1 and CDR2 sequences are MDHEN and SYDVKM. After removal of 2 bases from V and 0 bases from J, the junction contained 3 bases not matched to a gene. The chain's CDR3 is CASSLTDRDSYEQYF. The CDR3 bases are TGTGCCAGCAGTTTAACGGACAGGGACTCCTACGAGCAGTACTTC.

The chain combines TRBV6-2 or TRBV6-3 with TRBJ2-3; the match to TRBD1 covers 9 bases. Germline V gives CDR1 MNHEY, CDR2 SVGEGT. The V segment lost 4 bases and the J segment 8 bases; nucleotides outside the gene matches: 1. The CDR3 runs 12 residues. The CDR3 DNA follows: TGTGCCAGCAGTTCACAGGGGGCTACGCAGTATTTT. Translation gives CASSSQGATQYF.

At least ten counts were recorded for this clonotype. This rearrangement joins TRBV7-8 to TRBJ1-5; possible D gene TRBD1, 5 bases. Germline-derived CDR1 and CDR2 are SGHVS and FQNEAQ. The CDR3 loop spans 17 amino acids. With 1 base removed from V and 0 bases from J, the gap between germline ends came to 13 bases. The CDR3 loop is CASSLDQLTVSNQPQHF. DNA for the CDR3: TGTGCCAGCAGCTTAGACCAATTGACAGTTAGCAATCAGCCCCAGCATTTT.

The sample holds many counts of this clonotype. The chain has TRBV20-1 and TRBJ2-1; 7 bases map to TRBD2. V shed 4 bases and J 6 bases; nucleotides not matched to a gene: 6. The CDR3 loop spans 13 amino acids. Germline V gene data show CDR1 as DFQATT and CDR2 as SNEGSKA (reference sequence). CDR3 protein: CSANHGTINEQFF. CDR3 sequence (DNA): TGCAGTGCTAACCACGGGACTATCAATGAGCAGTTCTTC.

The rearrangement joins TRBV28 to TRBJ1-5; no firm D call. The CDR3 consists of 15 residues. Trimming left V 3 bases short and J 2 bases short, with 11 bases between. CDR1 and CDR2 from the germline V gene are MDHEN and SYDVKM. The CDR3 here is CASSFPWYGNQPQHF. CDR3 DNA sequence: TGTGCCAGCAGTTTTCCATGGTACGGCAATCAGCCCCAGCATTTT.

The chain employs TRBV5-1 and TRBJ2-7; D gene ambiguous. Germline lookup yields CDR1 SGHRS and CDR2 YFSETQ. Trimming took 0 bases from V and 0 from J, leaving 16 bases between them. This CDR3 has 17 amino acids. CDR3 in amino acids: CASSLAGLRAGSYEQYF. The CDR3 nucleotides are TGCGCCAGCAGCTTGGCCGGTCTTAGAGCCGGCTCCTACGAGCAGTACTTC.

This clonotype was seen a few times. The rearrangement joins TRBV11-1 to TRBJ2-7; the D gene is possibly TRBD2 (5 bases). V lost 5 bases to trimming and J lost 5 bases, with 13 bases between them. From germline, CDR1 is SGHAT and CDR2 FQDESV (reference sequence). This CDR3 is 13 amino acids long. The CDR3 here is CASSLETGNEQYF. The CDR3 DNA is TGTGCCAGCAGCCTTGAAACCGGGAACGAGCAGTACTTC.

At least ten counts were recorded for this clonotype. The chain is built from TRBV28 and TRBJ2-5; D call uncertain. This CDR3 comprises 15 residues. Germline assignment: CDR1 MDHEN and CDR2 SYDVKM. V lost 4 bases, J lost 5 bases, and 17 bases lay in between. The CDR3 region is CASSSPTAGVETQYF. Written as DNA, the CDR3 is TGTGCCAGCAGTTCCCCCACGGCAGGAGTGGAGACCCAGTACTTC.

This clonotype was observed a single time. This rearrangement joins TRBV7-9 to TRBJ2-7; D is undetermined. V was cut by 1 base and J by 7 bases, with 14 bases left in between. Germline lookup yields CDR1 SEHNR and CDR2 FQNEAQ (reference sequence). The CDR3 is made up of 14 amino acids. The CDR3 DNA is TGTGCCAGCAGCTTAGTAGGTACCTTGGGAGAGCAGTACTTC. As protein: CASSLVGTLGEQYF.

This clonotype appeared many times. The chain links TRBV12-3 or TRBV12-4 to TRBJ2-7, with 9 bases fitting TRBD2. V dropped 7 bases and J dropped 2; count of bases not matched to a gene: 9. The CDR3 extends over 15 amino acids. The DNA of the CDR3 is TGTGCCAGCACCCCCGCGGGAGGGCGCCCCTACGAGCAGTACTTC. This encodes CASTPAGGRPYEQYF.

This clonotype was detected only a few times. The rearrangement joins TRBV5-1 to TRBJ2-5; D not certain. Trimming removed 4 bases at V and 4 bases at J, with 8 bases between. This CDR3 spans 12 amino acids. Per germline, CDR1 SGHRS and CDR2 YFSETQ. The CDR3 nucleotides read TGCGCCAGCAGCGCTAGGAGAGAGACCCAGTACTTC. Residues: CASSARRETQYF.

This clonotype showed up many times. The chain recombines TRBV20-1 with TRBJ1-1, with D possibly TRBD1 on 5 matching bases. CDR1 and CDR2 from the germline V gene are DFQATT and SNEGSKA (reference sequence). This CDR3 contains 13 residues. The ends were cut back, 3 bases at V and 0 bases at J, with 8 bases in the middle. CDR3 in amino acids: CSASGTLNTEAFF. In DNA form, the CDR3 reads TGCAGTGCTAGTGGGACGTTGAACACTGAAGCTTTCTTT.

This clonotype showed up many times. The chain recombines TRBV18 with TRBJ1-1; a weak D match, TRBD1 (5 bases). The V gene lost 3 bases and the J gene lost 4 bases, with 15 bases spanning the gap. From germline, CDR1 is KGHSH and CDR2 LQKENI. There are 15 residues in the CDR3. This chain's CDR3 is CASSPGLPGGTEAFF. The CDR3 region has the DNA TGTGCCAGCTCACCGGGACTTCCGGGCGGCACTGAAGCTTTCTTT.

In this sample, this clonotype turned up many times. V usage is TRBV19 and J usage is TRBJ1-2; a possible D gene is TRBD1 (6 bases). V was cut by 7 bases and J by 3 bases, with 12 bases left in between. CDR1 is LNHDA, CDR2 SQIVND, per germline (reference sequence). The CDR3 totals 13 residues. This CDR3 is CASKTGFDYGYTF. The CDR3 region has the DNA TGTGCCAGTAAAACAGGGTTTGACTATGGCTACACCTTC.

The chain recombines TRBV11-2 with TRBJ2-4; D gene uncertain. Looked up from germline, CDR1 is SGHAT and CDR2 is FQNNGV. The V end lost 0 bases, the J end lost 0 bases, and 6 bases lay between the germline ends. The CDR3 extends over 15 amino acids. The CDR3 bases are TGTGCCAGCAGCTTAGAAGGAGTAGCCAAAAACATTCAGTACTTC. The encoded protein is CASSLEGVAKNIQYF.

The table lists this clonotype with many counts. The V gene is TRBV7-2, the J gene TRBJ2-5, with 8 bases that match TRBD2. Trimming at V came to 1 base and at J to 2 bases, leaving 6 bases not matched to a gene. CDR3 length: 16 amino acids. Germline loops: CDR1 SGHTA, CDR2 FQGNSA. CDR3 nucleotides: TGTGCCAGCAGCTTAGTGATTAGCGGGGATCAAGAGACCCAGTACTTC. Residues: CASSLVISGDQETQYF.

This clonotype occurred many times. The rearrangement links TRBV20-1 to TRBJ2-7; 7 bases are a match to TRBD2. The CDR3 extends over 15 amino acids. Germline CDR1 is DFQATT and CDR2 is SNEGSKA (reference sequence). V was clipped by 0 bases and J by 2 bases; unmatched bases: 7. The CDR3 loop is CSARDLSGGTYEQYF. In nucleotides, the CDR3 is TGCAGTGCTAGAGATCTATCGGGAGGAACCTACGAGCAGTACTTC.

In this sample, this clonotype turned up many times. This chain connects TRBV9 to TRBJ1-2, with D hard to call. CDR1 and CDR2 (germline): SGDLS, YYNGEE. Trimming shortened V by 3 bases and J by 6 bases, and 15 bases separated the two germline ends. The CDR3 has 14 amino acids. The CDR3 loop is CASSAEMAGHGYTF. The CDR3 DNA reads as TGTGCCAGCAGCGCGGAGATGGCTGGGCATGGCTACACCTTC.

This clonotype was observed a few times. The V gene is TRBV29-1, the J gene TRBJ2-1; 10 bases map to TRBD2. This CDR3 spans 13 amino acids. The trim removed 8 bases at V and 3 bases at J, leaving 4 bases unmatched. The V gene's germline CDR1 is SQVTM and CDR2 ANQGSEA. This CDR3 is CSTGLADYNEQFF. CDR3 coding DNA: TGCAGCACCGGACTAGCGGACTACAATGAGCAGTTCTTC.

This sequence joins TRBV20-1 and TRBJ2-7; 7 bases are shared with TRBD2. Trimming removed 0 bases from V and 2 bases from J; junction bases left unmatched: 7. Germline V lookup: CDR1 DFQATT, CDR2 SNEGSKA (reference sequence). The CDR3 covers 15 residues. CDR3 sequence: CSARDPASGTYEQYF. The DNA of the CDR3 is TGCAGTGCTAGAGATCCGGCTAGCGGAACCTACGAGCAGTACTTC.

The genes are TRBV4-3 and TRBJ1-6; 10 bases are a match to TRBD1. Germline CDR1 reads LGHNA; CDR2 reads YSLEER. CDR3 length equals 15 residues. V gave up 1 base and J gave up 7 bases; unmatched junction bases: 1. CDR3 in DNA: TGCGCCAGCAGCCAAGCGGGACAGGGGAATTCACCCCTCCACTTT. Residues: CASSQAGQGNSPLHF.

With respect to this clonotype: Lacking the conserved final phenylalanine or tryptophan, this CDR3 likely reflects a read error. The CDR3 spells CATNEISGQGTDTQYL. The DNA of the CDR3 is TGTGCCACAAACGAAATATCGGGACAGGGCACAGATACGCAGTATCTT. This chain links TRBV28 with TRBJ2-3; 8 bases are a match to TRBD1. Trimming at V came to 10 bases and at J to 1 base, leaving 13 bases not matched to a gene. Per the germline V gene, CDR1 is MDHEN and CDR2 is SYDVKM. CDR3 length equals 16 residues.

This clonotype has ten or more counts. The chain uses TRBV3-1 and TRBJ2-5; D not certain. Trimming removed 2 bases at V and 3 bases at J, with 13 bases between. The CDR3 has 15 residues. CDR1 and CDR2 (germline): LGHDT, YNNKEL (reference sequence). The CDR3 loop reads CASSQSDAGKETQYF. Here the CDR3 DNA reads TGTGCCAGCAGCCAAAGTGATGCCGGCAAAGAGACCCAGTACTTC.

This clonotype was detected a few times. J is TRBJ2-1 and V is TRBV9; D might be TRBD2 (5 bases). This CDR3 contains 15 residues. Germline CDR1 reads SGDLS; CDR2 reads YYNGEE. Trimming removed 0 bases at V and 4 bases at J, with 11 bases between. CDR3 amino acids: CASSVGLRTYNEQFF. The DNA of the CDR3 is TGTGCCAGCAGCGTAGGACTAAGGACTTACAATGAGCAGTTCTTC.

This clonotype came up many times. The rearrangement links TRBV2 to TRBJ1-2; TRBD1 matches at 10 bases. CDR1 is SNHLY and CDR2 is FYNNEI in the germline V gene. With 4 bases clipped from V and 5 bases from J, the junction kept 1 base outside the gene matches. This CDR3 is built from 13 residues. CDR3 loop: CASSGTGGYGYTF. CDR3 nucleotides: TGTGCCAGCAGTGGGACAGGGGGTTATGGCTACACCTTC.

About this clonotype: A much larger clone sits a single nucleotide away, making a read error possible. The chain's CDR3 is CASSSPLGNYGYTF. Here the CDR3 DNA reads TGTGCCAGCAGTTCTCCGCTCGGTAACTATGGCTACACCTTC. The chain employs TRBV28 and TRBJ1-2; D not resolved. Trimming removed 4 bases from V and 1 base from J, with 10 bases in between. Per germline, CDR1 MDHEN and CDR2 SYDVKM. This CDR3 contains 14 residues.

In regard to this clonotype: A read error may be the cause here, since a much bigger clone is one base away. The genes are TRBV5-1 and TRBJ1-1, with D perhaps TRBD1 (5 bases). CDR3 size: 15 residues. V was trimmed by 0 bases and J by 6 bases, leaving 15 bases between them. The germline V gene has CDR1 SGHRS and CDR2 YFSETQ. The CDR3 here is CASSLVQGKGAEAFF. Written as DNA, the CDR3 is TGCGCCAGCAGCTTGGTGCAGGGAAAAGGCGCTGAAGCTTTCTTT. Using reference TRBV5-1 and TRBJ1-1 for the parts outside the CDR3, the full variable domain is KAGVTQTPRYLIKTRGQQVTLSCSPISGHRSVSWYQQTPGQGLQFLFEYFSETQRNKGNFPGRFSGRQFSNSRSEMNVSTLELGDSALYLCASSLVQGKGAEAFFGQGTRLTVV.

This clonotype was counted only a few times. The junction does not match germline at one end; this may be a read error. The chain combines TRBV7-7 with TRBJ2-3; D gene unclear. Germline lookup yields CDR1 SSHAT and CDR2 FNYEAQ (reference sequence). The CDR3 sequence is 13 residues long. The CDR3 here is CASSVASTDTQYF. The CDR3, as DNA: TGTGCTAGCAGCGTAGCTAGCACAGATACGCAGTATTTT.

This clonotype was seen repeatedly, ten times or more. This chain connects TRBV12-3 or TRBV12-4 to TRBJ2-1, with 9 positions matching TRBD2. The CDR3 covers 15 residues. J gave up 7 bases and V 7 bases, and 11 bases lay outside the gene matches. CDR3 protein: CASTSGLALVNEQFF. The CDR3 coding sequence is TGTGCCAGCACGTCGGGACTAGCCCTGGTGAATGAGCAGTTCTTC.

This clonotype has a count of ten or more. The chain carries TRBV28 and TRBJ2-7; 7 bases map to TRBD2. Germline lookup yields CDR1 MDHEN and CDR2 SYDVKM. The CDR3 runs 12 residues. Trimming took 8 bases from V and 7 from J; bases not matched to a gene: 8. CDR3 protein: CASRDGAGEQYF. The DNA of the CDR3 is TGTGCCAGCCGGGACGGAGCGGGGGAGCAGTACTTC.